These 6 T cell receptor beta chains came from one sample sequenced in a study of T-cell memory formation after mild COVID-19. MiXCR, applied by TCRdb to the 5' RACE reads, yields one record per CDR3 protein. The top ten hold more than 45% of the sample, which has roughly 13,000 distinct CDR3 sequences, approximately 15% seen once. Sequenced sample: PBMCs or a T cell subset sorted from them (not recorded which). All receptors come from a man aged 18 to 30 who had mild COVID-19 (a few samples of this study predate the infection). Cell type and time point are not known.

This clonotype was recorded at least ten times. The J gene is TRBJ2-1, the V gene TRBV5-5; possible D gene TRBD1, 6 bases. Germline V gene data show CDR1 as SGHKS and CDR2 as YYEKEE (reference sequence). V dropped 6 bases and J dropped 7 bases, with 14 bases sitting between them. CDR3 size: 13 residues. CDR3 DNA sequence: TGTGCCAGCACCGTGACAGGTTTTAATGAGCAGTTCTTC. This gives the protein CASTVTGFNEQFF.

This clonotype was counted at least ten times. The rearrangement joins TRBV12-3 or TRBV12-4 to TRBJ1-2, with unresolved D. The CDR3 spans 12 residues. V lost 6 bases and J lost 4, with 9 bases in between. The CDR3 bases are TGTGCCAGCAGCAGAGGGCTCTATGGCTACACCTTC. Encoded protein: CASSRGLYGYTF.

This clonotype was seen ten or more times. The chain couples TRBV12-3 or TRBV12-4 to TRBJ2-7, with TRBD1 identical over 7 bases. The CDR3 is 12 amino acids. V lost 8 bases, J lost 9 bases, and 10 bases stayed unmatched. The chain's CDR3 is CASSQQGKVQYV. The CDR3 nucleotides read TGTGCCAGCTCCCAACAGGGGAAAGTGCAGTACGTC.

This clonotype has ten or more counts. This chain joins TRBV29-1 and TRBJ2-3; possible D gene TRBD1, 10 bases. The CDR3 loop spans 19 amino acids. V was trimmed by 4 bases and J by 6 bases, leaving 32 bases between them. Germline CDR1 SQVTM, CDR2 ANQGSEA. CDR3 residues: CSVASTGGLAGSGLDTQYF. CDR3 DNA sequence: TGCAGCGTTGCTTCGACAGGGGGCCTAGCGGGGTCCGGGCTGGATACGCAGTATTTT.

The V gene is TRBV29-1, the J gene TRBJ2-3; D not certain. The CDR3 runs to 10 residues. Deletions cut 3 bases from V and 15 bases from J, with 13 bases between. Germline values: CDR1 SQVTM, CDR2 ANQGSEA. This CDR3 is CSVEFPTTYF. The DNA for the CDR3 is TGCAGCGTTGAGTTCCCGACCACTTATTTT.

This clonotype occurred many times. V usage is TRBV7-6 and J usage is TRBJ2-2; TRBD2 matches at 13 bases. The ends lost 5 bases at V and 4 bases at J; junction bases unmatched: 7. The CDR3 sequence is 17 residues long. CDR1 is SGHVS, CDR2 FNYEAQ, per germline. In DNA, the CDR3 is TGTGCCAGCAGCCCACTAGCGGGGGGGCCTGTCACCGGGGAGCTGTTTTTT. Protein product: CASSPLAGGPVTGELFF.